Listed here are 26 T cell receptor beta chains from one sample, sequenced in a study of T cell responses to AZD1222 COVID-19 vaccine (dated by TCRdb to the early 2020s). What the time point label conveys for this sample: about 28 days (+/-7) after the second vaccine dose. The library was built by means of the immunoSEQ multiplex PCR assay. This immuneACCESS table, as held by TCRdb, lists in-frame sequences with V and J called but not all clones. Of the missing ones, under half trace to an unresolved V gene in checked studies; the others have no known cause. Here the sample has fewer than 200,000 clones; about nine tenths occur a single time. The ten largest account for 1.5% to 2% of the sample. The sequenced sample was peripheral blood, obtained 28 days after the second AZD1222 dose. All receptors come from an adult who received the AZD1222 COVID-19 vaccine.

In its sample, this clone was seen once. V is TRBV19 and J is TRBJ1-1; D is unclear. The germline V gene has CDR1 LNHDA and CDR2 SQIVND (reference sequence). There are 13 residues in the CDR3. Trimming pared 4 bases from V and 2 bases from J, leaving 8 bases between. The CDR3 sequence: CASSTGLNTEAFF. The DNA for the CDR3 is TGTGCCAGTAGTACCGGATTAAACACTGAAGCTTTCTTT.

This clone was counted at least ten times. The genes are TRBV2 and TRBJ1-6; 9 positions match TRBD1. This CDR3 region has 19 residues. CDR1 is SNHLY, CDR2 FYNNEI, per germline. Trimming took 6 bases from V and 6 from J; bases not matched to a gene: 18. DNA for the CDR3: TGTGCCAGCAGCCCCTTACCGGGGACAGGGACCTATTTTAATTCACCCCTCCACTTT. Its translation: CASSPLPGTGTYFNSPLHF. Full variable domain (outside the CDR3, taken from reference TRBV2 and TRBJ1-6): EPEVTQTPSHQVTQMGQEVILRCVPISNHLYFYWYRQILGQKVEFLVSFYNNEISEKSEIFDDQFSVERPDGSNFTLKIRSTKLEDSAMYFCASSPLPGTGTYFNSPLHFGNGTRLTVT.

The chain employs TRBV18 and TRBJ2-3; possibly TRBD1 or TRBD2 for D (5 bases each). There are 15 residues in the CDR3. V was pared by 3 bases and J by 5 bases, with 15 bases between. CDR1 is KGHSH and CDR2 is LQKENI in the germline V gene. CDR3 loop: CASSPSPGLGDTQYF. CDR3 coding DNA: TGTGCCAGCTCACCCTCTCCGGGGCTAGGAGATACGCAGTATTTT.

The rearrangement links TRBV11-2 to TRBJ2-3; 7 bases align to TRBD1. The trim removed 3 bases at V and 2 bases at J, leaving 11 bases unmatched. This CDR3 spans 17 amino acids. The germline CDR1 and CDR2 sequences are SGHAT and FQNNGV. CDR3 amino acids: CASSLLDRAFYTDTQYF. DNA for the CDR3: TGTGCCAGCAGCTTGCTCGACAGGGCTTTTTACACAGATACGCAGTATTTT.

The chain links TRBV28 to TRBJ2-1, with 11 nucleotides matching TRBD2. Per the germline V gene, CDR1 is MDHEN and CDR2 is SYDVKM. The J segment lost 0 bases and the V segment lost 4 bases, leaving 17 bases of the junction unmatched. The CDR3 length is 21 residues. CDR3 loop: CASSSPGETSGMFSSYNEQFF. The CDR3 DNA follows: TGTGCCAGCAGTTCCCCGGGGGAGACTAGCGGGATGTTCAGCTCCTACAATGAGCAGTTCTTC. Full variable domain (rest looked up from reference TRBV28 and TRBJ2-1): DVKVTQSSRYLVKRTGEKVFLECVQDMDHENMFWYRQDPGLGLRLIYFSYDVKMKEKGDIPEGYSVSREKKERFSLILESASTNQTSMYLCASSSPGETSGMFSSYNEQFFGPGTRLTVL.

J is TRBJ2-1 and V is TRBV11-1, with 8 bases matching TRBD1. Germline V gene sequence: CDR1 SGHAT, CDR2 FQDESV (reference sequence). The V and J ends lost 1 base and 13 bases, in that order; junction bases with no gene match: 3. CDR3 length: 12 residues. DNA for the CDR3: TGTGCCAGCAGCTTAGACAGGGGGATACAGTTCTTC. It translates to CASSLDRGIQFF.

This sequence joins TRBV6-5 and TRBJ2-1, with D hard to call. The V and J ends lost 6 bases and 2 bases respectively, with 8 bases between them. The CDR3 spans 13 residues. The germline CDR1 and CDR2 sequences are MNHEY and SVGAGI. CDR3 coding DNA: TGTGCCAGCAGGGACCTAACCTACAATGAGCAGTTCTTC. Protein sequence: CASRDLTYNEQFF.

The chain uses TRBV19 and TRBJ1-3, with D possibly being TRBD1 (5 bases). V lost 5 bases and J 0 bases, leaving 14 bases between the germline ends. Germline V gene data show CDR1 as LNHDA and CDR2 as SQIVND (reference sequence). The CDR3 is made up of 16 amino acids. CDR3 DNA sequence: TGTGCCAGTAGTCCTTACAGGAGTACCTCTGGAAACACCATATATTTT. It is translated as CASSPYRSTSGNTIYF.

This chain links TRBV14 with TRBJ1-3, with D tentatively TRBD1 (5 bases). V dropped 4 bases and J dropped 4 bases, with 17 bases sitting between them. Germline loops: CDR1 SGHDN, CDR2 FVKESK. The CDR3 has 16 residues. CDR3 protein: CASSRSETGWGNTIYF. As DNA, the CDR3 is TGTGCCAGCAGCCGTAGTGAAACAGGCTGGGGAAACACCATATATTTT. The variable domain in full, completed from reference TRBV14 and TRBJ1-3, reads EAGVTQFPSHSVIEKGQTVTLRCDPISGHDNLYWYRRVMGKEIKFLLHFVKESKQDESGMPNNRFLAERTGGTYSTLKVQPAELEDSGVYFCASSRSETGWGNTIYFGEGSWLTVV.

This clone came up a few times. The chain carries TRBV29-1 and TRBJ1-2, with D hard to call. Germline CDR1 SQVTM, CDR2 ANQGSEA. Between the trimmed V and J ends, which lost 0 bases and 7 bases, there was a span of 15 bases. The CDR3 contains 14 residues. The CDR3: CSVEDRSSAGGYTF. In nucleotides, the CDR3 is TGCAGCGTTGAAGATCGAAGCTCGGCGGGTGGCTACACCTTC.

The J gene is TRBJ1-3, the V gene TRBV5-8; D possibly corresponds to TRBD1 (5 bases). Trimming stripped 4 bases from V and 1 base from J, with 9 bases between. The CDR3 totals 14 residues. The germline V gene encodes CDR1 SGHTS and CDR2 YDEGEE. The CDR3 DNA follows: TGTGCCAGCAGCCAGGCAGGGTCTGGAAACACCATATATTTT. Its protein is CASSQAGSGNTIYF.

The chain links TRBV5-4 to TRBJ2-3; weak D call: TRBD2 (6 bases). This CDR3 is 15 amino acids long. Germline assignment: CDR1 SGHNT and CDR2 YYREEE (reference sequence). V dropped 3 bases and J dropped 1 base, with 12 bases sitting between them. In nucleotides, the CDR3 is TGTGCCAGCAGCTCCCGGGGGTTCCGCACAGATACGCAGTATTTT. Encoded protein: CASSSRGFRTDTQYF.

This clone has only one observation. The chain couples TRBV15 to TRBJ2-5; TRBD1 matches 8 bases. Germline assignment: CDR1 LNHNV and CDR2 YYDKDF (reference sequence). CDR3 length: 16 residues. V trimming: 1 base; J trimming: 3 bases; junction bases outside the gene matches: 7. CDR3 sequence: CATSRGTGTSEETQYF. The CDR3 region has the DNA TGTGCCACCAGCAGAGGGACAGGGACGAGCGAAGAGACCCAGTACTTC. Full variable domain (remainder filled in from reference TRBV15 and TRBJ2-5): DAMVIQNPRYQVTQFGKPVTLSCSQTLNHNVMYWYQQKSSQAPKLLFHYYDKDFNNEADTPDNFQSRRPNTSFCFLDIRSPGLGDTAMYLCATSRGTGTSEETQYFGPGTRLLVL.

The CDR3 region has the DNA TGTGCTAGTGGTTTGCCAGGGGCCAACCACGAGCAGTACTTC. Translated, it gives CASGLPGANHEQYF. The chain has TRBV12-5 and TRBJ2-7, with D possibly matching TRBD1 (6 bases). CDR1 is LGHNT and CDR2 is FRNRAP in the germline V gene. V lost 2 bases and J 5 bases, leaving 13 bases between the germline ends. The CDR3 is 14 amino acids.

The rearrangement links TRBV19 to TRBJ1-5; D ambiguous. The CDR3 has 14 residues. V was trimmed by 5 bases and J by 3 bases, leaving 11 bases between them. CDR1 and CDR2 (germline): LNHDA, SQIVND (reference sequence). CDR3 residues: CASSGVLNNQPQHF. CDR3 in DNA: TGTGCCAGTAGTGGGGTCTTAAACAATCAGCCCCAGCATTTT. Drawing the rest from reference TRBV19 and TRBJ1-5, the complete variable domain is DGGITQSPKYLFRKEGQNVTLSCEQNLNHDAMYWYRQDPGQGLRLIYYSQIVNDFQKGDIAEGYSVSREKKESFPLTVTSAQKNPTAFYLCASSGVLNNQPQHFGDGTRLSIL.

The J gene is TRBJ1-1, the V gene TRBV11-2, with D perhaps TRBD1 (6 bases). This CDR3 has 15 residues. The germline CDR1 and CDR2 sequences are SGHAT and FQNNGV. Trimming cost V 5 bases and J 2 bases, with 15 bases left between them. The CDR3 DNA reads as TGTGCCAGCAGCCATACGACAGGAGCAAACACTGAAGCTTTCTTT. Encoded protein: CASSHTTGANTEAFF.

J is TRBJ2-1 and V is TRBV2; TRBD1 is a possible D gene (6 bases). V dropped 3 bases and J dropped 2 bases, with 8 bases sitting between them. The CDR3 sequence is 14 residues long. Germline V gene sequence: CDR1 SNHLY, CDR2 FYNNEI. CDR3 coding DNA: TGTGCCAGCAGTGACAGGGGCACCTACAATGAGCAGTTCTTC. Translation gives CASSDRGTYNEQFF.

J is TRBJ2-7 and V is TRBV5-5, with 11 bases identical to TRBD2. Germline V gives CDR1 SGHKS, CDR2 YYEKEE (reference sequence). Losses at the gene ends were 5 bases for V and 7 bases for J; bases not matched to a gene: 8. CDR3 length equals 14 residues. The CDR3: CASSSSGRAREQYF. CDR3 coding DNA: TGTGCCAGCAGTAGTAGCGGGAGGGCGAGAGAGCAGTACTTC.

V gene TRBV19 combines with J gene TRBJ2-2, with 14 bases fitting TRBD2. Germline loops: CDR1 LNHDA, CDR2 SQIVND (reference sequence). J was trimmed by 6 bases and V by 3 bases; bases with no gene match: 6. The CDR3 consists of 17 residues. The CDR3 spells CASSILGLAGGAGELFF. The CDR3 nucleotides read TGTGCCAGTAGTATCCTCGGACTAGCGGGGGGAGCCGGGGAGCTGTTTTTT.

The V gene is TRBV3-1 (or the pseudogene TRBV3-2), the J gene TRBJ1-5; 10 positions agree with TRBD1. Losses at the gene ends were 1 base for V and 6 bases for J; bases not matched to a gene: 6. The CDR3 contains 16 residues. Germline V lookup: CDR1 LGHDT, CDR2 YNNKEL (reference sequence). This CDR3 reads CASSQGFDRGLQPQHF. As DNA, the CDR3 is TGTGCCAGCAGCCAAGGGTTTGACAGGGGGCTTCAGCCCCAGCATTTT.

CDR3: CSVASGTNYGYTF. The CDR3 DNA follows: TGCAGCGTTGCCTCCGGGACAAACTATGGCTACACCTTC. This chain uses TRBV29-1 with TRBJ1-2, with D possibly TRBD1 on 6 matching bases. Germline V lookup: CDR1 SQVTM, CDR2 ANQGSEA. Trimming stripped 4 bases from V and 2 bases from J, with 11 bases between. This CDR3 spans 13 amino acids.

CDR3 in amino acids: CASSHGTSGRRGHNEQFF. CDR3 DNA: TGCGCCAGCAGCCACGGGACTAGCGGGAGGAGGGGACACAATGAGCAGTTCTTC. This rearrangement joins TRBV5-1 to TRBJ2-1; 15 bases are shared with TRBD2. Germline trimming cut 4 bases from V and 5 bases from J; bases unmatched to any gene: 10. Germline V lookup: CDR1 SGHRS, CDR2 YFSETQ. The CDR3 runs to 18 residues.

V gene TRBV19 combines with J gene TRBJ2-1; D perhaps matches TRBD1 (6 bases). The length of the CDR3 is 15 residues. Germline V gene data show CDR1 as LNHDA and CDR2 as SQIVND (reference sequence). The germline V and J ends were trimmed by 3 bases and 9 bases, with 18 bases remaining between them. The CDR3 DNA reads TGTGCCAGTAGTATCGGCTGGCTCCGAGGGGGTGAGCAGTTCTTC. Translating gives CASSIGWLRGGEQFF.

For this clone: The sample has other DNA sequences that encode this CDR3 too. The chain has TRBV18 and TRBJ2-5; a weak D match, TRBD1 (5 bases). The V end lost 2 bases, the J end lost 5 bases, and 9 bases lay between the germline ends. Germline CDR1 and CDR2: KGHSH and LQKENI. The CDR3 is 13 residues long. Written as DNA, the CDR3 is TGTGCCAGCTCACCAGGGCAGGGCGAGACCCAGTACTTC. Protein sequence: CASSPGQGETQYF.

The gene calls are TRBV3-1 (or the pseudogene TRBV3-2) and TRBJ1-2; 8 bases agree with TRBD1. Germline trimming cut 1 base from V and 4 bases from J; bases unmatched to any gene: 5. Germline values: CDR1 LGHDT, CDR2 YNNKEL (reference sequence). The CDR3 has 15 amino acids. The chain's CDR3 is CASSQGAGGVYGYTF. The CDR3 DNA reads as TGTGCCAGCAGCCAAGGGGCAGGGGGCGTCTATGGCTACACCTTC.

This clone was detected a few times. CDR3: CASSPRAPGTSGGASVQYF. CDR3 DNA: TGTGCCAGCTCACCACGCGCCCCTGGGACTAGCGGGGGGGCCAGCGTGCAGTACTTC. The chain has TRBV18 and TRBJ2-7; 16 nucleotides agree with TRBD2. CDR1 KGHSH and CDR2 LQKENI come from the germline V gene. V shed 1 base, J shed 9 bases, and the junction held 15 bases outside the gene matches. This CDR3 has 19 amino acids.